This TCR beta chain stems from a study of cytomegalovirus exposure and HLA in healthy donors. Primers for the PCR totalled 60 Vbeta and 13 Jbeta. Libraries were prepared by immunoSEQ multiplex PCR; TCRdb keeps only in-frame clonotypes and omits some of them. The table lists 180,000 or so clones, over 60% of them singletons, with roughly an eighth in the top ten. Germline V lookup: CDR1 SGHRS, CDR2 YFSETQ. This CDR3 is 15 amino acids long. V lost 3 bases and J lost 4; bases outside the gene matches: 7. The rearrangement uses TRBV5-1 and TRBJ1-2, with 9 positions matching TRBD1. This receptor was obtained from a man aged 50 to 60 in good health and CMV-seropositive. Material: PBMCs. DNA of the CDR3: TGCGCCAGCAGCTCCTCCGGGACAGGGCTCTATGGCTACACCTTC. This translates into CASSSSGTGLYGYTF.